These T cell receptor beta chains were read from a single sample in a study of blood T cell repertoires in COVID-19. Method: immunoSEQ multiplex PCR; TCRdb's copy keeps in-frame clones and lacks some. The sample lists 350,000 to 450,000 clones; about 89% were seen once. What was sequenced was PBMCs or T cells enriched from blood (not recorded which). The origin of the receptors is a man aged 40-49 years in a cohort exposed to, infected with or recovered from COVID-19 (not recorded which). Both conserved end residues are part of each CDR3. Each record gives: CDR3 length, V gene, D gene, clone size, J gene, CDR3 DNA, CDR3 protein. D genes are given only for firm matches. Size is omitted from some rows. Given values are once, few, many or a class for expanded clones.

19,TRBV3-1/TRBV3-2,TRBD1,.,TRBJ2-3,TGTGCCAGCAGCCAGGGGGTAGGGACAGGGGGCAGATTGGGAGATACGCAGTATTTT,CASSQGVGTGGRLGDTQYF
14,TRBV9,.,once,TRBJ2-7,TGTGCCAGCAGCGTAAGCGGGTTGGGCTACGAGCAGTACTTC,CASSVSGLGYEQYF
15,TRBV28,TRBD2,.,TRBJ2-7,TGTGCCAGCAGTACACGTCTGGCGGGGGTATACGAGCAGTACTTC,CASSTRLAGVYEQYF
13,TRBV6-2/TRBV6-3,.,.,TRBJ1-2,TGTGCCAGCAGGCCTAAACAGGCTGGAGGCTACACCTTC,CASRPKQAGGYTF
15,TRBV18,TRBD1,.,TRBJ1-6,TGTGCCAGCTCACCGCGGGACAGGAGTAATTCACCCCTCCACTTT,CASSPRDRSNSPLHF
16,TRBV4-1,TRBD1,.,TRBJ2-7,TGCGCCAGCAGCCAAGCTGGGACAGGGGGCCGGTACGAGCAGTACTTC,CASSQAGTGGRYEQYF
14,TRBV3-1/TRBV3-2,.,.,TRBJ1-5,TGTGCCAGCAGCCAAGACGGCAGGGAACAGCCCCAGCATTTT,CASSQDGREQPQHF
17,TRBV5-6,.,.,TRBJ1-5,TGTGCCAGCAGCTCCGCCGGAGGGTGGGGAACCAATCAGCCCCAGCATTTT,CASSSAGGWGTNQPQHF
13,TRBV4-2,.,.,TRBJ1-6,TGTGCCAGCAGCCAAGCTAGTAATTCACCCCTCCACTTT,CASSQASNSPLHF
15,TRBV14,.,.,TRBJ2-2,TGTGCCAGCAGCCAAGTAACAGGGTACACCGGGGAGCTGTTTTTT,CASSQVTGYTGELFF
14,TRBV9,TRBD2,.,TRBJ2-5,TGTGCCAGCAGCATAGCGGGAGGCCTGGAGACCCAGTACTTC,CASSIAGGLETQYF
18,TRBV27,TRBD1,.,TRBJ1-6,TGTGCCAGCAGTCCACGCCGGGACAGGGGGTCCTATAATTCACCCCTCCACTTT,CASSPRRDRGSYNSPLHF